This T cell receptor beta chain was retrieved from a study of identical twins' blood T cells. TCRdb used MiXCR to reprocess the 5' RACE reads, holding one entry per CDR3 protein. The table has hundreds of thousands of distinct CDR3 sequences, around 30% seen once. This clonotype was detected a few times. The antigen remains unidentified. This CDR3 comprises 13 residues. Per germline, CDR1 DFQATT and CDR2 SNEGSKA (reference sequence). Trimming left V 0 bases short and J 6 bases short, with 12 bases between. Notes on the study in general: Twin similarity might stem from environmental factors, not only genetics.

The clonotype comes from a woman aged 18-50 years in good health. Sequenced sample: PBMCs. This chain connects TRBV20-1 to TRBJ2-7; no definite D call. The CDR3 region is CSARDTLGSEQYF. DNA of the CDR3: TGCAGTGCTAGAGATACTTTGGGTTCCGAGCAGTACTTC.